A selection of T cell receptor beta chains follows, all from one sample in a study of blood T cells in healthy people across ages. Via MiXCR, TCRdb re-called the 5' RACE reads, giving one row per CDR3 protein. The sample has over a million distinct CDR3 sequences, 20% to 25% seen once. The sample also formed part of further work on T cells of mothers and their children.

What was sequenced was blood. These receptors came from a girl aged 2 to 9 in good health. Both conserved end residues are part of each CDR3. D genes are given only for firm matches. Rows give clone size only sometimes, using once, few, many, or a class for an expanded clone.

j_call clone_size d_call v_call cdr3_nt cdr3_aa
TRBJ1-2 - TRBD1 TRBV6-6 TGTGCCAGCAGCCCTCTGGACAGGGATACTGGCTACACCTTC CASSPLDRDTGYTF
TRBJ2-5 - - TRBV10-3 TGTGCCATCAGTGAGAACGCAGAGACCCAGTACTTC CAISENAETQYF
TRBJ1-2 few TRBD1 TRBV12-5 TGTGCTAGTGGTTTGGCCCCCAGGACAGGGGACGGCGGCTACACCTTC CASGLAPRTGDGGYTF
TRBJ1-2 few - TRBV6-5 TGTGCCAACAGTTACTTAGGGTCTAACTATGGCTACACCTTC CANSYLGSNYGYTF
TRBJ2-1 few - TRBV9 TGTGCCAGCAGCGTAGCTGGGGACGTATTATACAATGAGCAGTTCTTC CASSVAGDVLYNEQFF
TRBJ2-7 few TRBD1 TRBV20-1 TGCAGTGCTAGTCTGAGTCTCAGGGGGTTTAGCTACGAGCAGTACTTC CSASLSLRGFSYEQYF
TRBJ1-5 - - TRBV20-1 TGCAGTGCTAGAGATCGAGGGATTCAGCCCCAGCATTTT CSARDRGIQPQHF
TRBJ2-5 - TRBD2 TRBV25-1 TGTGCCAGCACCCCACCGGGACTAGCGGGAGGGCCACCGATCTTC CASTPPGLAGGPPIF
TRBJ2-1 - TRBD2 TRBV12-3/TRBV12-4 TGTGCCAGCAGCCCCCTCGCGGGAGAGGTCAATGAGCAGTTCTTC CASSPLAGEVNEQFF
TRBJ2-5 few TRBD1 TRBV6-2/TRBV6-3 TGTGCCAGCAGGGGGACAGGGGTTGAGACCCAGTACTTC CASRGTGVETQYF
TRBJ2-5 few TRBD2 TRBV4-1 TGCGCCAGCAGCCAAGATAAGGGGAGCGGGAGAGGAGAGACCCAGTACTTC CASSQDKGSGRGETQYF
TRBJ2-1 - - TRBV10-3 TGTGCCATCATCCAAGCTTTCTCCTACAATGAGCAGTTCTTC CAIIQAFSYNEQFF
TRBJ1-6 - - TRBV4-2 TGTGCCAGCAACCGGGACGACCCGAATTCACCCCTCCACTTT CASNRDDPNSPLHF
TRBJ2-1 few - TRBV5-1 TGCGCCAGCAGCTTGGCTCGCGGGTTAAGCAATGAGCAGTTCTTC CASSLARGLSNEQFF
TRBJ2-7 few TRBD2 TRBV4-1 TGCGCCAGCAGCCAAACGGCGGGAGGGCCCTACGAGCAGTACTTC CASSQTAGGPYEQYF
TRBJ1-1 - TRBD1 TRBV7-3 TGTGCCAGCAGCTTAATACAGGGGGCTGAAGCTTTCTTT CASSLIQGAEAFF
TRBJ2-1 - - TRBV6-5 TGTGCCAGCAGTTTGATGGGGGGCCGTTACAATGAGCAGTTCTTC CASSLMGGRYNEQFF
TRBJ2-5 - - TRBV7-8 TGTGCCAGCAGCAACCAGGCCCAGGGGACCCAGTACTTC CASSNQAQGTQYF
TRBJ1-5 - - TRBV7-2 TGTGCCAGCAGCTTAGCTGGGGGGACGGGTCAGCCCCAGCATTTT CASSLAGGTGQPQHF
TRBJ2-7 - - TRBV20-1 TGCAGTGCTAGACAGTACAGGGAAACCTACGAGCAGTACTTC CSARQYRETYEQYF
TRBJ2-7 many - TRBV4-1 TGCGCCAGCAGCCAAGAAGGAGCAGGGGACTACGAGCAGTACTTC CASSQEGAGDYEQYF
TRBJ1-6 few - TRBV14 TGTGCCAGCAGCCATCGGGGTAATTCACCCCTCCACTTT CASSHRGNSPLHF
TRBJ1-3 - - TRBV7-2 TGTGCCAGCAGCTTAGGACTCCGGGGACTCGACCCTCGAAACACCATATATTTT CASSLGLRGLDPRNTIYF
TRBJ2-1 - TRBD2 TRBV2 TGTGCCAGCATTGGACTAGCGGGAGAAATGGACAATGAGCAGTTCTTC CASIGLAGEMDNEQFF
TRBJ2-7 - - TRBV6-6 TGTGCCAGCAGTTACACCCTGAGAGGGGGTAACGAGCAGTACTTC CASSYTLRGGNEQYF
TRBJ1-5 many TRBD1 TRBV6-4 TGTGCCAGTTCCGGGACAGGGGGTCAGCCCCAGCATTTT CASSGTGGQPQHF
TRBJ2-5 - - TRBV5-1 TGCGCCAGCAGCTTGGAGCGGGGGTTGACAGGGGGAGAGACCCAGTACTTC CASSLERGLTGGETQYF
TRBJ2-2 few - TRBV6-1 TGTGCCAGCTGTCGGGGGCCGGACACCGGGGAGCTGTTTTTT CASCRGPDTGELFF
TRBJ1-1 - - TRBV6-6 TGTGCCAGCAGTTACCAGGAAGCTTTCTTT CASSYQEAFF
TRBJ2-3 few - TRBV29-1 TGCAGCGTTGATGTCCTACAAACAGATACGCAGTATTTT CSVDVLQTDTQYF
TRBJ2-7 once - TRBV6-1 TGTGCCAGCAATGAAGCGAACGTAGGCTACGAGCAGTACTTC CASNEANVGYEQYF
TRBJ1-1 - TRBD1 TRBV11-2 TGTGCCAGCAGCTTAGAGGGGACAGGGGAGGATGCTTTCTTT CASSLEGTGEDAFF
TRBJ1-1 few - TRBV6-5 TGTGCCAGCAGTTTCAACTACAGGACCGAAGCTTTCTTT CASSFNYRTEAFF
TRBJ2-3 once - TRBV4-1 TGCGCCAGCAGCCCCCTGGGCCCTCACGGAGGTACGCAGTATTTT CASSPLGPHGGTQYF
TRBJ1-2 few TRBD1 TRBV3-1 TGTGCCAGCAGCCAAGGCCGGGGACAGGAACGAGGCTACACCTTC CASSQGRGQERGYTF
TRBJ2-3 - - TRBV6-5 TGTGCCAGCAGTTACCGGTGGTCCATCACAGATACGCAGTATTTT CASSYRWSITDTQYF
TRBJ1-5 few - TRBV4-1 TGCGCCAGCAGCCAAGATGGAGGAGGGCCAGAGCCCCAGCATTTT CASSQDGGGPEPQHF
TRBJ1-2 - - TRBV25-1 TGTGCCAGCGGTTCGGCTTTTTATGGCTACACCTTC CASGSAFYGYTF
TRBJ2-5 few - TRBV14 TGTGCCAGCAGCCAAGCGTCCCCAGTTTACCAAGAGACCCAGTACTTC CASSQASPVYQETQYF
TRBJ2-2 - - TRBV15 TGTGCCACCGCCCGGGCATCGAACACCGGGGAGCTGTTTTTT CATARASNTGELFF
TRBJ2-5 - TRBD2 TRBV4-3 TGCGCCAGCAGCCAAGTGAGCGGGGGGACCCAGTACTTC CASSQVSGGTQYF
TRBJ2-1 - TRBD1 TRBV20-1 TGCAGTGCTCGTGACAGGGGGTGGGATGAGCAGTTCTTC CSARDRGWDEQFF
TRBJ2-3 - - TRBV5-1 TGCGCCAGCAGTCCGGACGGTAGCGGAAATACGCAGTATTTT CASSPDGSGNTQYF
TRBJ2-1 - TRBD2 TRBV4-3 TGCGCCAGCAGCCAAGAGGAGCGGGGCCACAATGAGCAGTTCTTC CASSQEERGHNEQFF
TRBJ1-2 - TRBD1 TRBV27 TGTGCCAGCAGTACTGACAGGGATAACTATGGCTACACCTTC CASSTDRDNYGYTF
TRBJ2-5 - - TRBV29-1 TGCAGCGTTCACGGGGGACAAGAGACCCAGTACTTC CSVHGGQETQYF
TRBJ2-7 - - TRBV2 TGTGCCAGCAGATGGGTTTCCCCGATTTCACTGTTCTTC CASRWVSPISLFF
TRBJ2-1 few - TRBV29-1 TGCAGCGTTAGGCAGGGTCAGTACAATGAGCAGTTCTTC CSVRQGQYNEQFF
TRBJ2-1 - - TRBV6-6 TGTGCCAGCCCCCCCTACCCGACAGGCCCCAAGGGCAATGAGCAGTTCTTC CASPPYPTGPKGNEQFF
TRBJ2-7 - TRBD2 TRBV3-1 TGTGCCAGCAGCCTTGATCTTGCCGGGACTAGTAAGCGCGAGCAGTACTTC CASSLDLAGTSKREQYF
TRBJ2-4 - TRBD2 TRBV5-1 TGCGCCAGCAGCTTGGAGTCGGGAGGGGGAGACATTCAGTACTTC CASSLESGGGDIQYF
TRBJ1-1 few - TRBV15 TGTGCCACCTCGCCGGGACACACGATCACTGAAGCTTTCTTT CATSPGHTITEAFF
TRBJ2-6 many - TRBV28 TGTGCCAGCAGAGTGAACTCTGGGGCCAACGTCCTGACTTTC CASRVNSGANVLTF
TRBJ1-1 many - TRBV7-8 TGTGCCAGCAGCTTAGTAGGACACACTGAAGCTTTCTTT CASSLVGHTEAFF
TRBJ2-5 few - TRBV28 TGTGCCAGCAGTGGCTTAGGATCTGTGGAGACCCAGTACTTC CASSGLGSVETQYF